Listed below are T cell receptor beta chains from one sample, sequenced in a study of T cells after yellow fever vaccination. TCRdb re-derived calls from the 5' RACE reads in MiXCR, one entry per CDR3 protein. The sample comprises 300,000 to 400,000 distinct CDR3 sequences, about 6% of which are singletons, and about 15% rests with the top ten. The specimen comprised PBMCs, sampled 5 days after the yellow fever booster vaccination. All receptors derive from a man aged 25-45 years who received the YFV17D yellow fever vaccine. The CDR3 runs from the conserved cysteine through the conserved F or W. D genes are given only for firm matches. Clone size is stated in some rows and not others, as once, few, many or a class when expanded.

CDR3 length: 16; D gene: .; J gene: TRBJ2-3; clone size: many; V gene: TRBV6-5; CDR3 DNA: TGTGCCAGCAGTTACTCAACAGACGGGACGGCAGATACGCAGTATTTT; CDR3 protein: CASSYSTDGTADTQYF
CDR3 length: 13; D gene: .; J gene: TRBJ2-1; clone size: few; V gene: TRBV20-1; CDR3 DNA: TGCAGTGCTAGAGATGGCCTAGCCAATGAGCAGTTCTTC; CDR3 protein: CSARDGLANEQFF
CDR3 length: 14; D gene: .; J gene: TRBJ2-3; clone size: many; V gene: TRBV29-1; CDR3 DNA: TGCAGCGTAGATACTAGGGAGGCCACAGATACGCAGTATTTT; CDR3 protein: CSVDTREATDTQYF
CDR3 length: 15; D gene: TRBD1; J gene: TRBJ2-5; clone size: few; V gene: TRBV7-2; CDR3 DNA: TGTGCCAGCAGCCAGGGACAGGGTGTACGAGAGACCCAGTACTTC; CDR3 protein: CASSQGQGVRETQYF
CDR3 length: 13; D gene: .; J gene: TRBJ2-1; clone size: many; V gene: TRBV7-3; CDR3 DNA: TGTGCCAGCAGCTTGAGGCTTCGCGATGAGCAGTTCTTC; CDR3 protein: CASSLRLRDEQFF
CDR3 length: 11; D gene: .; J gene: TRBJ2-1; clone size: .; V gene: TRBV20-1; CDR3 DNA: TGCAGTGCTAGCGACAGAGAGGAGCAGTTCTTC; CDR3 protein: CSASDREEQFF
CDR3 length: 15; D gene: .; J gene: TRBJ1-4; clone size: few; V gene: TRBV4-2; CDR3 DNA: TGTGCCAGCAGCCAAAGACAGCCAGCTAATGAAAAACTGTTTTTT; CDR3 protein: CASSQRQPANEKLFF
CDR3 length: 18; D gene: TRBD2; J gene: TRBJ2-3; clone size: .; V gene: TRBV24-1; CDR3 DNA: TGTGCCACCAGTGGACAAGGACTAGCGGGAGGGGGTCTGAATACGCAGTATTTT; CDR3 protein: CATSGQGLAGGGLNTQYF
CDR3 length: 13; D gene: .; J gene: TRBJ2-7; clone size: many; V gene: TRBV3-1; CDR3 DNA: TGTGCCAGCAGCCCGACAGATTCCTACGAGCAGTACTTC; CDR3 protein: CASSPTDSYEQYF
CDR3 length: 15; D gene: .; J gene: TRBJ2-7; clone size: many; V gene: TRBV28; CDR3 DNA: TGTGCCAGCAGTTTCCGGACTGTCGGTGTCGGCGAGCAGTACTTC; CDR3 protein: CASSFRTVGVGEQYF
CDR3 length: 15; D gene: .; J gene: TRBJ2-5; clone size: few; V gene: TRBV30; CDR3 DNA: TGTGCCTGGAGTAAACCGGGACCCGTGGCGGAGACCCAGTACTTC; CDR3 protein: CAWSKPGPVAETQYF
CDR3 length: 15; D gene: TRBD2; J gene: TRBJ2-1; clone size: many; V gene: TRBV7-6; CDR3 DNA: TGTGCCAGCAGCTTGAGGGAGCGGGAGATTGGTGAGCAGTTCTTC; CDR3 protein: CASSLREREIGEQFF
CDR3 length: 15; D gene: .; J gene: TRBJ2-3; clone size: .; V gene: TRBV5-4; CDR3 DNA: TGTGCCAGCAGCTTGGCCCCAGGGGCGACAGATACGCAGTATTTT; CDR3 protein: CASSLAPGATDTQYF
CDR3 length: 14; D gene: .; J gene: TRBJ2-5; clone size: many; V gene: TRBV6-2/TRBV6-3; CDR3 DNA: TGTGCCAGCAGTTACCCCGGGGCAGAAGAGACCCAGTACTTC; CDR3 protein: CASSYPGAEETQYF
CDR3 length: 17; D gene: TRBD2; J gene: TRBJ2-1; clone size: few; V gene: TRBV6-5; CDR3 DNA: TGTGCCAGCAGTCACCTAACCGGGACTAGCGTTCACAATGAGCAGTTCTTC; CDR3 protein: CASSHLTGTSVHNEQFF
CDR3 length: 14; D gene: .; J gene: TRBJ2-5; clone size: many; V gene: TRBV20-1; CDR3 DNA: TGCAGTGCTAGCGCAGGGTTACGCCAAGAGACCCAGTACTTC; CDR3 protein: CSASAGLRQETQYF
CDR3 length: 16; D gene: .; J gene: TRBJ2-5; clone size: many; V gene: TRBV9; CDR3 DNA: TGTGCCAGCAGCGTAGGTAGTCCCCGCCTGCAAGAGACCCAGTACTTC; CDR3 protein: CASSVGSPRLQETQYF
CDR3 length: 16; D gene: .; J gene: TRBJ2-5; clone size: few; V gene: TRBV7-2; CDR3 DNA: TGTGCCAGCAGCCCCCACGGAGGAGCGCCGCAAGAGACCCAGTACTTC; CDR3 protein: CASSPHGGAPQETQYF
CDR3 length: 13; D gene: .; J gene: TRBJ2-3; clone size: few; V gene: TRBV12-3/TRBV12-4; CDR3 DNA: TGTGCCAGCAGACGTCCCGGCACAGATACGCAGTATTTT; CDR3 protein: CASRRPGTDTQYF
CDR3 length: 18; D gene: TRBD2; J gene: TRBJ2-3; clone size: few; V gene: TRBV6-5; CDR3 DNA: TGTGCCAGCAGTTCCTCCTCTACTAGCGGGAGAAGGACAGATACGCAGTATTTT; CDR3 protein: CASSSSSTSGRRTDTQYF
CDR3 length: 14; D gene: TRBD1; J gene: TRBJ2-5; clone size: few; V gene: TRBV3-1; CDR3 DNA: TGTGCCAGCAGCCGGGGACAGGGGATCGAGACCCAGTACTTC; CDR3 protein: CASSRGQGIETQYF
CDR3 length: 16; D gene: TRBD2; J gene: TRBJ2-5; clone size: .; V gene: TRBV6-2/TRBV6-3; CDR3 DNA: TGTGCCAGCAGTTACTTGACTAGCGGGAGTCAAGAGACCCAGTACTTC; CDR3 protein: CASSYLTSGSQETQYF
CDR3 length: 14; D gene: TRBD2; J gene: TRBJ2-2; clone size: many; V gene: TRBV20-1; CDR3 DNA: TGCAGTGCGGCGGGAGGAGGGGCCACCGGGGAGCTGTTTTTT; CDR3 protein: CSAAGGGATGELFF
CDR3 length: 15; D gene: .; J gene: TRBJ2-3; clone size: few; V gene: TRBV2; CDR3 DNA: TGTGCCAGCAGTGGTTGGACAGCTAGCACAGATACGCAGTATTTT; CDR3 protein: CASSGWTASTDTQYF
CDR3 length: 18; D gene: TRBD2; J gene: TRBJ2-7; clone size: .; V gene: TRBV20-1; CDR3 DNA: TGCTGTGCTCCCCGTTACACCGGGACTAGCGGGAGCCCCTACGAGCAGTACTTC; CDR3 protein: CCAPRYTGTSGSPYEQYF
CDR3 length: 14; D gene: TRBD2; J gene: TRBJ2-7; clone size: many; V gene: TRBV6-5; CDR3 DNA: TGTGCCAGCAGCTTACTAGCGGGATCTGACGAGCAGTACTTC; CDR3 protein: CASSLLAGSDEQYF
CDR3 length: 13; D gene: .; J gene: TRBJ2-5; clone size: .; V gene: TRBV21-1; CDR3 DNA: TGTGCCCGGGCCGGACAGGGAGAGGAGACCCAGTACTTC; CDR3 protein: CARAGQGEETQYF
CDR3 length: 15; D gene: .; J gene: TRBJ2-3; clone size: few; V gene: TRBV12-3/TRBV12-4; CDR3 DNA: TGTGCCAGCAGCTTGGCCGTCACTCGCACAGATACGCAGTATTTT; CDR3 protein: CASSLAVTRTDTQYF
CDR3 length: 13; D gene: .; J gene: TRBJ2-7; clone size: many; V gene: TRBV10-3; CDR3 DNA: TGTGCCATCAGTGAGTTGGTGTTTTACGAGCAGTACTTC; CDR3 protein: CAISELVFYEQYF
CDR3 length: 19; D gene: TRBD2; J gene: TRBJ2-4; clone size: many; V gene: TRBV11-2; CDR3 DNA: TGTGCCAGCACATCCCTGGCTAGCGGGAGGGAGGAGGGCAAAAACATTCAGTACTTC; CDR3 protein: CASTSLASGREEGKNIQYF
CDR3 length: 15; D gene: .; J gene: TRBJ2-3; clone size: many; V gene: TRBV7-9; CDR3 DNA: TGTGCCAGCAGCTGGGCGATTGGGGCCCGGAATACGCAGTATTTT; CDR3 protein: CASSWAIGARNTQYF
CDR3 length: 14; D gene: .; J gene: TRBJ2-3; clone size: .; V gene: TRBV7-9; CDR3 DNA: TGTGCCAGCAATCCTTTTGCGGTCACAGATACGCAGTATTTT; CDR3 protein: CASNPFAVTDTQYF
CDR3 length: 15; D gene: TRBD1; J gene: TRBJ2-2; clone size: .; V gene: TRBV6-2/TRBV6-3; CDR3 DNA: TGTGCCAGCAGTTCGGGACAGGGTGAGACCGGGGAGCTGTTTTTT; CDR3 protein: CASSSGQGETGELFF
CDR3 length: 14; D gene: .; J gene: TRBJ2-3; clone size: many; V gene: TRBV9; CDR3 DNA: TGTGCCAGCAGCGTAAGCCCGAGGGGAGATACGCAGTATTTT; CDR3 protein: CASSVSPRGDTQYF
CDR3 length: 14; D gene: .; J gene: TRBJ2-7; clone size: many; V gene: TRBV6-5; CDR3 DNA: TGTGCCAGCAGTTACTTGGACAGATCCTACGAGCAGTACTTC; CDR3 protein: CASSYLDRSYEQYF
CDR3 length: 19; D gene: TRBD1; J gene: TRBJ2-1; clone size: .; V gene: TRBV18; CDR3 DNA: TGTGCCAGCTCACCACCCAACAGGGGCCTATCCCTCGTTTACAATGAGCAGTTCTTC; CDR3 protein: CASSPPNRGLSLVYNEQFF
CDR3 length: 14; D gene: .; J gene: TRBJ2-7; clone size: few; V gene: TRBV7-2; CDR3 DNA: TGTGCCAGCAGCTTAACTCGGGAGAGCTACGAGCAGTACTTC; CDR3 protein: CASSLTRESYEQYF
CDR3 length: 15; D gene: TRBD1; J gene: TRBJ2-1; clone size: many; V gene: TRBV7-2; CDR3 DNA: TGTGCCAGCAGCTTGAGGACAGGGGTGAGAAATGAGCAGTTCTTC; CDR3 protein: CASSLRTGVRNEQFF
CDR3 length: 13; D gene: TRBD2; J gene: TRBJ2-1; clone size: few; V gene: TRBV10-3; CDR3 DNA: TGTGCCATCCAGCGGGAGAGCTTACCTGAGCAGTTCTTC; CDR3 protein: CAIQRESLPEQFF
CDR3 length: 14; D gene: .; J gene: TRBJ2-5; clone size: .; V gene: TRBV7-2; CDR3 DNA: TGTGCCAGCAGCTCGTCGGGACTCCAAGAGACCCAGTACTTC; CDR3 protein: CASSSSGLQETQYF
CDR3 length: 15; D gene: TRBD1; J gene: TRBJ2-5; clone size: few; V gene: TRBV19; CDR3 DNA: TGTGCCAGTAAAGCAGGGACAGCCATTCAAGAGACCCAGTACTTC; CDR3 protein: CASKAGTAIQETQYF
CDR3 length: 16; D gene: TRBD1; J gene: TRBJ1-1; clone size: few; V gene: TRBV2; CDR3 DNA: TGTGCCAGCAGAAAGGTTGGACAGGGGTCTAACACTGAAGCTTTCTTT; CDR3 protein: CASRKVGQGSNTEAFF
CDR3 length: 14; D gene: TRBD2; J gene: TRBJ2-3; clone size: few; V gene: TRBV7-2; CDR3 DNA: TGTGCCAGCAGCTCCCCCCCCGCGGGAGCTACGCAGTATTTT; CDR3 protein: CASSSPPAGATQYF
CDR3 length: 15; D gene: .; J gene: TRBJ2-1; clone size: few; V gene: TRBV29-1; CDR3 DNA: TGCAGCGTTGATCAGCGGCAGGGGTACTACAATGAGCAGTTCTTC; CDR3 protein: CSVDQRQGYYNEQFF
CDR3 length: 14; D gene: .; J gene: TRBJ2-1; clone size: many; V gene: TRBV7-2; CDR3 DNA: TGTGCCAGCAGCTTGGGAGGAAACCGGGATGAGCAGTTCTTC; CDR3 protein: CASSLGGNRDEQFF
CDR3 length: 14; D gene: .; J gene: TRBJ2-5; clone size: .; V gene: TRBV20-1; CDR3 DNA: TGCAGTGCCCAGGGGACTCTATGGGGAGAGACCCAGTACTTC; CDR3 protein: CSAQGTLWGETQYF
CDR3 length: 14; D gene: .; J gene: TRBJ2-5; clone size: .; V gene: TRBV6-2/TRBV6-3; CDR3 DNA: TGTGCCAGCGCAGCGGGCTCACTCGGGAAAACCCAGTACTTC; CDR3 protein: CASAAGSLGKTQYF
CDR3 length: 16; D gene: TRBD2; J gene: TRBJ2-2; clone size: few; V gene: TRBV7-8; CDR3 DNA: TGTGCCAGCAGCCCCCGTGCGGGAGGGGTCACCGGGGAGCTGTTTTTT; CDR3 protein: CASSPRAGGVTGELFF
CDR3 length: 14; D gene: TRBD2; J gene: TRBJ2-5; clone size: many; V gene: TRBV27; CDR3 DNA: TGTGCCAGCAGCCACGGACTAGGCTATGAGACCCAGTACTTC; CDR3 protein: CASSHGLGYETQYF
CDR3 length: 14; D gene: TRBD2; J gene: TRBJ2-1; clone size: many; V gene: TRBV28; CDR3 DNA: TGTGCCAGCATTACTAGCGGGGGGTGGAATGAGCAGTTCTTC; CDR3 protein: CASITSGGWNEQFF
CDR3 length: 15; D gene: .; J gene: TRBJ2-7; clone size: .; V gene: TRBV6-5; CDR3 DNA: TGTGCCAGCAGTTACTCTAGGAGGGGGACCTACGAGCAGTACTTC; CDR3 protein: CASSYSRRGTYEQYF
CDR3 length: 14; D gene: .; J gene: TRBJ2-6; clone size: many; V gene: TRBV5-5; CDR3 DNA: TGTGCCAGCAGCCCGGCTAACGGGGCCAACGTCCTGACTTTC; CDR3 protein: CASSPANGANVLTF
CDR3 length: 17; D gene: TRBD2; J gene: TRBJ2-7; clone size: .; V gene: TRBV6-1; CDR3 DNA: TGTGCCAGCAGTCAACTCCGGACTAGCGGAAACTCCTACGAGCAGTACTTC; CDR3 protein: CASSQLRTSGNSYEQYF
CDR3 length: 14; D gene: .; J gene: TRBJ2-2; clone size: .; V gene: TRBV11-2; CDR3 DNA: TGTGCCAGCAGCTTATTGGCCCCAGGCGGGGAGCTGTTTTTT; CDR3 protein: CASSLLAPGGELFF
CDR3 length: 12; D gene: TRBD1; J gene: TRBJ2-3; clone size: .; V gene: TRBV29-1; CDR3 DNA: TGCAGCGAACAGGGGGCAACAGATACGCAGTATTTT; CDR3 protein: CSEQGATDTQYF